This T cell receptor beta chain originates from a study of identical twins. Study-level points and caveats: The analysis was cross-sectional rather than longitudinal within donors. Model-predicted out-of-frame TCR alpha sharing fell below observed values in monozygotic twins.

This CDR3 region has 16 residues. V trimming: 4 bases; J trimming: 4 bases; junction bases outside the gene matches: 11. Each CDR3 protein is one row after TCRdb ran MiXCR on the 5' RACE reads. The sample contains some 790,000 distinct CDR3 sequences, about 20% of which appear only once. Ten or more counts support this clonotype. Its antigen is as yet unknown. These data also formed part of another study, on T cells expressing NK-cell markers. That source reports: In sorted CD3+CD56+NKG2C+, CD3+CD56+NKG2C- and CD3+CD56-NKG2C+ T cells, TCR beta repertoires were obtained. Top CD8+ clonotypes included the dominant CD3+CD56+NKG2C+ clonotypes in roughly six donors.

This rearrangement joins TRBV12-3 or TRBV12-4 to TRBJ2-7; 9 nucleotides agree with TRBD1. The receptor was isolated from a woman aged 18-30 years in good health. Sequenced sample: PBMCs. CDR3 sequence reads: CASSSDIQGARYEQYF. The CDR3 region has the DNA TGTGCCAGCAGTTCGGACATACAGGGGGCGCGATACGAGCAGTACTTC.